This paragraph covers one T cell receptor (beta chain) sequence. The antigen is undetermined. The method was immunoSEQ multiplex PCR; TCRdb's version includes in-frame clones alone and lacks a portion of them. The data show roughly 100,000 clones, 90% to 95% seen once. Surgery without prior neoadjuvant therapy was the treatment of the selected pancreatic ductal adenocarcinoma patients. This sample is drawn from a study of T cells in pancreatic ductal adenocarcinoma. Study-level findings and limits: Blood had more productive templates and roughly 8-fold more unique clonotypes than tumor.

The junction had 15 bases not matched to a gene; V was cut back by 5 bases and J by 9 bases. Germline V gene sequence: CDR1 SEHNR, CDR2 FQNEAQ (reference sequence). CDR3 length equals 16 residues. Material for sequencing was PBMCs. This chain uses TRBV7-9 with TRBJ2-1, with 8 bases identical to TRBD2. The clonotype was recovered from a human donor with pancreatic ductal adenocarcinoma. The CDR3 protein is CASSPRGREEFGEQFF. The CDR3 bases are TGTGCCAGCAGCCCACGGGGGCGGGAGGAGTTCGGTGAGCAGTTCTTC.